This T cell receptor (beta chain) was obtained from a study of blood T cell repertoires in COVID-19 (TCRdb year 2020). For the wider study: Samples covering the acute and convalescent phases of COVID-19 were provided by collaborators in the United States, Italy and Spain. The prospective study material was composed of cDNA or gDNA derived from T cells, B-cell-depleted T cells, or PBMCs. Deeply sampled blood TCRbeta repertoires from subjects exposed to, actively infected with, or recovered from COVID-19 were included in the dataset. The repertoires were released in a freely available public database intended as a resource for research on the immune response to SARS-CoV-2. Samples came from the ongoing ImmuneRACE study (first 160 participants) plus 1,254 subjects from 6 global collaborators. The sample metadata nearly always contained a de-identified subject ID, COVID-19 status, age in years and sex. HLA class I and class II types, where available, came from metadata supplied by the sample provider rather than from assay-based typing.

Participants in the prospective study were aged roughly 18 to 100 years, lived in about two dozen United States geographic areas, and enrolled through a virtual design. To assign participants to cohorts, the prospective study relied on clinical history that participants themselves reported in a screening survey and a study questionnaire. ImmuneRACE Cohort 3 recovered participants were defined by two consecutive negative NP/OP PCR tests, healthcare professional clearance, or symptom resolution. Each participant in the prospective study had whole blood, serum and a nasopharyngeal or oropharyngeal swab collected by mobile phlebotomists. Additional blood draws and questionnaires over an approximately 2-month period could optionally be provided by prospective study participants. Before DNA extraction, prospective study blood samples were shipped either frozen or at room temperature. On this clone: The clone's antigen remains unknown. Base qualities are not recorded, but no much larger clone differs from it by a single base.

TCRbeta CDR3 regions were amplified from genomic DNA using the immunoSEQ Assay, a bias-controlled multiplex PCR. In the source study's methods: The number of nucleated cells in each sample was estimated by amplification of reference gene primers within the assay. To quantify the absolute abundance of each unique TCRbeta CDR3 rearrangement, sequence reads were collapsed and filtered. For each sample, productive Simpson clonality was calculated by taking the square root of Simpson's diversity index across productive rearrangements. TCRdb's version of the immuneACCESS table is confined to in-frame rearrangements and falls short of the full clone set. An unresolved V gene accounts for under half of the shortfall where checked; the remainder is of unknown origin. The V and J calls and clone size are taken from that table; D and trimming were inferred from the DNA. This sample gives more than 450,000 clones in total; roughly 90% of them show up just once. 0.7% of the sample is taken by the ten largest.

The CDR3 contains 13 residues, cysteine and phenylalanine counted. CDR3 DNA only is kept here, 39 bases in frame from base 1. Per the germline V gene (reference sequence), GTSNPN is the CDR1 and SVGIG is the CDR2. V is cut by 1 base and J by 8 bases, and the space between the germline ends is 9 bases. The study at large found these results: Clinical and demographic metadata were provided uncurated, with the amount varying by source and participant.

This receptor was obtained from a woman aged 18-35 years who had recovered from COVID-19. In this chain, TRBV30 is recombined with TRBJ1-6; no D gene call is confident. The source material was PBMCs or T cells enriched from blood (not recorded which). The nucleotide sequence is TGTGCCTGGAGTGGGGAGTTAGATTCACCCCTCCACTTT. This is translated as CAWSGELDSPLHF.